Below, 10 T cell receptor gamma chains from the same sample are listed, as sequenced in a study of human gamma delta and Vdelta1 T cells (dated 2018 in TCRdb). Library construction relied on PCR. For sequencing, an Illumina MiSeq was employed. Clones were re-identified by TCRdb from the public reads with CATT, and rows with the same DNA were merged. The sample records a few thousand gamma-chain clones, around 5% of which are singletons. Of the sample, under 15% falls within the top ten clones. The source material was naive CD27+ Vdelta1 gamma-delta T cells from blood. The origin of the receptors is a human donor in good health.

A remark on this clone: TCRdb's protein, taken from a much larger clone, differs from this DNA's translation at residue 6, likely owing to a read error; the protein displayed comes from the DNA. The chain is built from TRGV3 and TRGJ1 or TRGJ2. The V and J ends lost 3 bases and 5 bases, in that order; junction bases with no gene match: 10. CDR1 VTNTFY and CDR2 YDVSTARD come from the germline V gene (reference sequence). The CDR3 spans 14 residues. The CDR3 region is CATWDWPRDYKKLF. Here the CDR3 DNA reads TGTGCCACCTGGGACTGGCCGAGGGATTATAAGAAACTCTTT.

By its share, this clone is medium-sized (0.01 to 0.1%). This sample also contains other DNA sequences that code for the same CDR3. This rearrangement joins TRGV3 to TRGJP2. The CDR3 length is 15 residues. Germline assignment: CDR1 VTNTFY and CDR2 YDVSTARD (reference sequence). The V gene end was trimmed by 0 bases and the J gene end by 3 bases; junction bases not matched to a gene: 4. CDR3 protein: CATWDRRGSDWIKTF. For the CDR3, the DNA is TGTGCCACCTGGGACAGGCGGGGTAGTGATTGGATCAAGACGTTT.

This clone has only a few counts. The protein given by TCRdb reflects a much larger clone and differs at residue 6 from this DNA's translation, likely from a read error; the protein shown is the DNA's translation. The V and J genes are TRGV9 and TRGJ1 or TRGJ2. Germline assignment: CDR1 GITISATS and CDR2 ISYDGTV (reference sequence). V was clipped by 5 bases and J by 3 bases; unmatched bases: 4. The CDR3 extends over 12 amino acids. CDR3 region: CALWGAYYKKLF. The CDR3 bases are TGTGCCTTGTGGGGGGCTTATTATAAGAAACTCTTT.

This clone is labeled medium-sized (0.01 to 0.1%). The rearrangement links TRGV2 to TRGJP2. CDR1 and CDR2 (germline): EGSNGY, YDSYNSKV. There are 14 residues in the CDR3. The V and J ends lost 1 base and 1 base, in that order; junction bases with no gene match: 0. DNA for the CDR3: TGTGCCACCTGGGACGGTAGTAGTGATTGGATCAAGACGTTT. Residues: CATWDGSSDWIKTF.

This clone was seen only a few times. A far larger clone is only one base removed, so a read error is likely. This CDR3 is also generated by other DNA sequences in the sample. V gene TRGV9 combines with J gene TRGJP. The CDR3 has 16 residues. Germline CDR1 and CDR2: GITISATS and ISYDGTV (reference sequence). Written as DNA, the CDR3 is TGTGCCTTGTGGGAGTCTCCAGAGTTGGGCAAAAAAATCAAGGTCTTT. It specifies CALWESPELGKKIKVF.

Here the J gene is TRGJ1 or TRGJ2 and the V gene is not called. CDR3 length: 14 residues. The CDR3 region is CATFDRPPYYKKLF. CDR3 nucleotides: TGTGCCACCTTTGACAGGCCACCCTATTATAAGAAACTCTTT.

This clone was picked up a small number of times. The gene calls are TRGV9 and TRGJ1 or TRGJ2. The CDR3 sequence is 9 residues long. Trimming removed 12 bases from V and 13 bases from J; junction bases left unmatched: 12. Germline lookup yields CDR1 GITISATS and CDR2 ISYDGTV (reference sequence). CDR3 in amino acids: CAGWDNKLF. The CDR3 DNA follows: TGTGCCGGTTGGGACAATAAACTCTTT.

Details on this clone: A much larger clone differs by one base, so this may be a read error. The chain joins TRGV9 to TRGJ1 or TRGJ2. CDR1 and CDR2 (germline): GITISATS, ISYDGTV (reference sequence). V gave up 0 bases and J gave up 5 bases; unmatched junction bases: 13. The length of the CDR3 is 16 residues. The CDR3 sequence: CALWEVLGSRNYKKLF. CDR3 sequence (DNA): TGTGCCTTGTGGGAGGTGCTAGGGAGCAGGAATTATAAGAAACTCTTT.

Sample share makes this clone medium-sized. The V gene is TRGV5, the J gene TRGJ1 or TRGJ2. The germline gives CDR1 VINAFY, CDR2 YDVSNSKD. CDR3 length: 13 amino acids. V trimming: 0 bases; J trimming: 4 bases; junction bases outside the gene matches: 3. The CDR3 nucleotides are TGTGCCACCTGGGACAGGCCATATTATAAGAAACTCTTT. Its translation: CATWDRPYYKKLF.

By share of the sample, this clone is medium-sized. This CDR3 is also generated by other DNA sequences in the sample. This sequence joins TRGV2 and TRGJ1 or TRGJ2. V dropped 0 bases and J dropped 7; count of bases not matched to a gene: 6. CDR3 length equals 13 residues. Germline V gene sequence: CDR1 EGSNGY, CDR2 YDSYNSKV. The CDR3 sequence is CATWDGRRYKKLF. The DNA for the CDR3 is TGTGCCACCTGGGACGGGCGGCGCTATAAGAAACTCTTT.